This T cell receptor beta chain was obtained from a study of cytomegalovirus exposure and HLA in healthy donors. As for the study in general: T cells numbering about 179 million yielded 90 million to 140 million unique TCR beta sequences in an earlier analysis. Study findings and constraints: According to a later analysis, donors in an Asian-associated ancestry cluster reportedly had fewer N-insertions than the roughly 660-donor mean. It has been reported that TCR beta sequences accurately predicted the HLA-A and HLA-B alleles of most subjects.

Primers: 60 Vbeta forward and 13 Jbeta reverse. Here immunoSEQ multiplex PCR was the method, and the copy in TCRdb shows in-frame clones only, minus some. The table lists 150,000 or so clones, over 60% of them singletons, with 3% to 4% in the top ten. Turning to this clone: What it binds is not known.

This CDR3 comprises 14 residues. Looked up from germline, CDR1 is SGHRS and CDR2 is YFSETQ. Trimming took off 6 bases at V and 5 bases at J, with 17 bases between the two ends. The specimen sequenced was PBMCs. The receptor comes from a woman between 40 and 50 years old in good health and CMV-seronegative. The rearrangement joins TRBV5-1 to TRBJ1-2; a possible D gene is TRBD1 (6 bases). DNA for the CDR3: TGCGCCAGCACCTCAACCGGGGGGGCATATGGCTACACCTTC. Residues: CASTSTGGAYGYTF.